Listed below are T cell receptor beta chains from one sample, sequenced in a study of shared clonotypes between healthy human individuals. Profiling relied on immunoSEQ multiplex PCR, and the TCRdb table lists in-frame clones only, not all of them. Found here are approximately 980,000 clones, roughly 72% of them singletons; the top ten hold 1.5%. The specimen sequenced was memory CD4+ T cells sorted from blood. The receptors were sampled from a man between 18 and 29 years old in good health. Both conserved end residues are part of each CDR3. Fields, in order: J gene, V gene, clone size, D gene, CDR3 DNA, CDR3 protein. A D gene is named only where the DNA matches it firmly. Some rows have no size entry. The others give once, few or many, or a class for an expanded clone.

>TRBJ2-3|TRBV19|many|TRBD2
TGTGCCAGTACGGGACTAGGGACAGATACGCAGTATTTT
CASTGLGTDTQYF
>TRBJ2-2|TRBV29-1|.|.
TGCAGCGTTGTAAGGGGCCTGAACACCGGGGAGCTGTTTTTT
CSVVRGLNTGELFF
>TRBJ2-5|TRBV5-4|.|.
TGTGCCAGCAGCCCAGGACAAAGGGGAGAGACCCAGTACTTC
CASSPGQRGETQYF
>TRBJ2-5|TRBV5-1|.|TRBD1
TGCGCCAGCAGCTCAGGACAGGGCCAAGAGACCCAGTACTTC
CASSSGQGQETQYF
>TRBJ2-1|TRBV7-9|.|.
TGTGCCAGCAGCCGGGAGAATGAGCAGTTCTTC
CASSRENEQFF
>TRBJ2-1|TRBV11-2|.|TRBD2
TGTGCCAGCGGAAGCGGGGGGCCCTTGGATGAGCAGTTCTTC
CASGSGGPLDEQFF
>TRBJ1-2|TRBV2|.|TRBD1
TGTGCCAGCAGTGAAGGGACAGGGGGGAACTATGGCTACACCTTC
CASSEGTGGNYGYTF
>TRBJ1-1|TRBV19|.|TRBD1
TGTGCCAGTACCGCGACAGGGGGCACTGAAGCTTTCTTT
CASTATGGTEAFF
>TRBJ1-2|TRBV21-1|.|.
TGTGCCAGCAGCAAAGCGCTTTCTGCCTCGGACAGGGGTACGAACTATGGCTACACCTTC
CASSKALSASDRGTNYGYTF
>TRBJ1-3|TRBV30|.|.
TGTGCCTCAAAGGGCTCTGGAAACACCATATATTTT
CASKGSGNTIYF
>TRBJ1-2|TRBV6-1|.|.
TGTGCCAGCAGTGAAGAACCGTGGTCCGTAGGCTACACCTTC
CASSEEPWSVGYTF
>TRBJ2-7|TRBV29-1|.|.
TGCAGCGCCCAGGGGGGGGTTTGGTACGAGCAGTACTTC
CSAQGGVWYEQYF
>TRBJ1-2|TRBV6-1|.|.
TGTGCCAGCAGTGAAGCGGGGTACAACTATGGCTACACCTTC
CASSEAGYNYGYTF
>TRBJ1-6|TRBV19|few|.
TGTGCCAGTGGTACGGTTCTTTATTCACCCCTCCACTTT
CASGTVLYSPLHF
>TRBJ1-5|TRBV5-1|.|TRBD1
TGCGCCAGCAGCTTTGACGGACAGGGGGCCAATCAGCCCCAGCATTTT
CASSFDGQGANQPQHF
>TRBJ2-7|TRBV2|.|.
TGTGCCAGCAGTGAGTTACTCCTCTACGAGCAGTACTTC
CASSELLLYEQYF
>TRBJ2-2|TRBV7-8|.|TRBD1
TGTGCCAGCAGTCAGGGGGTGGGGCACGGCACCGGGGAGCTGTTTTTT
CASSQGVGHGTGELFF